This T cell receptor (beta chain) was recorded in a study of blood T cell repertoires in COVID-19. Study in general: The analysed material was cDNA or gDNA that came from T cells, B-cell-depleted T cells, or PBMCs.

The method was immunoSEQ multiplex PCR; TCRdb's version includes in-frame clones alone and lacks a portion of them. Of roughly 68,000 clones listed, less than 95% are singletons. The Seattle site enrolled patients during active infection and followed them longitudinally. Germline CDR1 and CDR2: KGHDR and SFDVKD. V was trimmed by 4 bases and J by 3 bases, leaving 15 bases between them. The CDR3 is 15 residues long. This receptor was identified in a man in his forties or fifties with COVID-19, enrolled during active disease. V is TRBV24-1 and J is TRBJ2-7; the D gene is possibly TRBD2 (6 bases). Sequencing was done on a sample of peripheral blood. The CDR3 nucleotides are TGTGCCACCAGTGACCAGCGGGTATCTCGCTACGAGCAGTACTTC. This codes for CATSDQRVSRYEQYF.